The 31 T cell receptor beta chains presented below share a single source sample, sequenced in a study of Ad26.COV2.S vaccination and SARS-CoV-2 variants. Sequencing was performed with immunoSEQ multiplex PCR; in TCRdb, only in-frame clones are kept and a portion is missing. The table shows fewer than 600,000 clones, with 70% to 90% occurring only once. Noted treatment: approximately 18 received Ad26.COV2.S at low or high dose, single or two shots; roughly five received placebo; per-sample allocation not given. All samples were drawn on day 63, counting from the first vaccine or placebo injection. The source was peripheral blood, collected in a trial of Ad26.COV2.S vaccine versus placebo. The receptors come from a person between 18 and 65 years old who received the Ad26.COV2.S COVID-19 vaccine or a placebo.

On this clone itself: The same CDR3 also results from other DNA sequences found in this sample. V and J are TRBV7-2 and TRBJ1-5, with D hard to call. Deletions cut 1 base from V and 1 base from J, with 2 bases between. In germline, CDR1 is SGHTA, CDR2 FQGNSA. There are 13 residues in the CDR3. The CDR3 DNA is TGTGCCAGCAGCTTAGACAGCAATCAGCCCCAGCATTTT. As protein: CASSLDSNQPQHF.

The gene calls are TRBV4-1 and TRBJ1-4; TRBD1 is a possible D gene (5 bases). V lost 3 bases and J lost 2, with 16 bases in between. The CDR3 is 17 residues long. Germline V gives CDR1 MGHRA, CDR2 YSYEKL. The CDR3 DNA sequence: TGCGCCAGCAGCCATAAGATATTGGGGGTTACTAATGAAAAACTGTTTTTT. Its protein is CASSHKILGVTNEKLFF.

The rearrangement uses TRBV30 and TRBJ1-1, with D unclear. This CDR3 comprises 12 residues. The V gene lost 0 bases and the J gene lost 9 bases, with 11 bases spanning the gap. Germline CDR1 is GTSNPN and CDR2 is SVGIG (reference sequence). CDR3 in DNA: TGTGCCTGGAGTGTACCCCGGGTAAAAGCTTTCTTT. Its translation: CAWSVPRVKAFF.

The V call is TRBV11-2, the J call TRBJ1-6; no clear D. Germline values: CDR1 SGHAT, CDR2 FQNNGV. The CDR3 runs 16 residues. Trimming took 3 bases from V and 9 from J, leaving 18 bases between them. In DNA form, the CDR3 reads TGTGCCAGCAGCTTGGTCCTGGCGGTTCCCGGTTCACCCCTCCACTTT. Protein: CASSLVLAVPGSPLHF.

This chain connects TRBV28 to TRBJ1-5; no reliable D call. CDR1 and CDR2 (germline): MDHEN, SYDVKM. V was cut by 7 bases and J by 5 bases, with 18 bases left in between. This CDR3 comprises 15 residues. The CDR3 coding sequence is TGTGCCAGCATCCCCCCGGGATCCCGGGATCAGCCCCAGCATTTT. It yields the protein CASIPPGSRDQPQHF.

The genes are TRBV24-1 and TRBJ2-2, with D possibly being TRBD1 or TRBD2 (5 bases each). The CDR3 contains 14 residues. CDR1 and CDR2 (germline): KGHDR, SFDVKD. V lost 7 bases, J lost 5 bases, and 13 bases lay in between. The DNA for the CDR3 is TGTGCCACCAGAGGGACGGGAAAAACCGGGGAGCTGTTTTTT. Residues: CATRGTGKTGELFF.

In regard to this clone: Relative to the germline gene, one junction end is altered; a read error may explain this. The chain is built from TRBV7-7 and TRBJ2-1, with TRBD1 matching over 9 bases. Germline V gene lookup returns CDR1 SSHAT and CDR2 FNYEAQ (reference sequence). The CDR3 has 16 residues. The CDR3, as DNA: TGTGCTAGCAGCTTGGGACAGGGAGGTAGTGGCAATGAGCAGTTCTTC. It is translated as CASSLGQGGSGNEQFF.

V and J are TRBV2 and TRBJ1-1; the D is unclear. V gave up 4 bases and J gave up 3 bases, with 3 bases separating them. CDR1 and CDR2 from the germline V gene are SNHLY and FYNNEI. The length of the CDR3 is 11 residues. The CDR3 sequence: CASSVDTEAFF. CDR3 bases: TGTGCCAGCAGTGTAGACACTGAAGCTTTCTTT.

The rearrangement joins TRBV3-1 (or the pseudogene TRBV3-2) to TRBJ2-7; 9 nucleotides align to TRBD1. Germline lookup yields CDR1 LGHDT and CDR2 YNNKEL (reference sequence). The junction had 14 bases not matched to a gene; V was cut back by 4 bases and J by 7 bases. The CDR3 consists of 16 residues. The CDR3 nucleotides are TGTGCCAGCAGCCCGAAAACTAGGGACAGGGTGGGTGAGCAGTACTTC. It codes for CASSPKTRDRVGEQYF.

The chain has TRBV7-2 and TRBJ2-7; 11 bases are a match to TRBD1. The CDR3 has 15 amino acids. Germline V gives CDR1 SGHTA, CDR2 FQGNSA. V shed 5 bases, J shed 2 bases, and the junction held 5 bases outside the gene matches. This chain's CDR3 is CASSPDRGPTYEQYF. CDR3 nucleotide sequence: TGTGCCAGCAGCCCGGACAGGGGGCCGACCTACGAGCAGTACTTC.

V is TRBV10-3 and J is TRBJ2-7; no clear D gene. The CDR3 is 12 amino acids. Germline values: CDR1 ENHRY, CDR2 SYGVKD. V was trimmed by 2 bases and J by 0 bases, leaving 2 bases between them. The CDR3 reads CAISEISYEQYF. The CDR3 region has the DNA TGTGCCATCAGTGAGATCTCCTACGAGCAGTACTTC.

This chain joins TRBV6-4 and TRBJ2-7; D not certain. The CDR3 has 12 amino acids. Germline CDR1 reads MRHNA; CDR2 reads SNTAGT. Trimming shortened V by 6 bases and J by 1 base, and 7 bases separated the two germline ends. Here the CDR3 reads CASSPTSYEQYF. The CDR3, as DNA: TGTGCCAGCAGCCCCACTTCCTACGAGCAGTACTTC.

The J gene is TRBJ2-7, the V gene TRBV5-1; 8 bases agree with TRBD2. The CDR3 spans 14 residues. Germline V gene lookup returns CDR1 SGHRS and CDR2 YFSETQ. With 0 bases clipped from V and 5 bases from J, the junction kept 4 bases outside the gene matches. CDR3 in amino acids: CASSLGGRRHEQYF. Written as DNA, the CDR3 is TGCGCCAGCAGCTTGGGCGGGAGGCGGCACGAGCAGTACTTC. Full variable domain (rest looked up from reference TRBV5-1 and TRBJ2-7): KAGVTQTPRYLIKTRGQQVTLSCSPISGHRSVSWYQQTPGQGLQFLFEYFSETQRNKGNFPGRFSGRQFSNSRSEMNVSTLELGDSALYLCASSLGGRRHEQYFGPGTRLTVT.

This chain links TRBV14 with TRBJ1-6, with 9 bases aligning to TRBD1. CDR1 and CDR2 from the germline V gene are SGHDN and FVKESK. V shed 4 bases, J shed 10 bases, and the junction held 8 bases outside the gene matches. The CDR3 is 15 amino acids. The CDR3 loop is CASSRAGTGNSPLHF. CDR3 in DNA: TGTGCCAGCAGCCGCGCCGGGACAGGGAACTCACCCCTCCACTTT.

This clone was counted once. V is TRBV28 and J is TRBJ2-3; TRBD1 matches 8 bases. J lost 4 bases, V lost 8 bases, and 5 bases had no gene match. Germline CDR1 MDHEN, CDR2 SYDVKM. CDR3 length equals 13 residues. DNA for the CDR3: TGTGCCAGCGTCCGGACAGGGTCAGATACGCAGTATTTT. This codes for CASVRTGSDTQYF.

V is TRBV10-2 and J is TRBJ2-1; maybe TRBD1 (5 bases). The CDR3 length is 14 residues. CDR1 WSHSY and CDR2 SAAADI come from the germline V gene. Trimming stripped 4 bases from V and 6 bases from J, with 13 bases between. CDR3 in amino acids: CASSVKGSGNEQFF. The CDR3 nucleotides read TGCGCCAGCAGTGTGAAGGGGTCGGGCAATGAGCAGTTCTTC.

The gene calls are TRBV29-1 and TRBJ1-3, with D maybe TRBD1 (5 bases). This CDR3 contains 12 residues. Trimming removed 6 bases at V and 4 bases at J, with 10 bases between. The germline CDR1 and CDR2 sequences are SQVTM and ANQGSEA. The CDR3: CSVQGFGNTIYF. The CDR3 coding sequence is TGCAGCGTGCAGGGCTTCGGAAACACCATATATTTT.

J is TRBJ2-1 and V is TRBV4-1; TRBD2 matches 11 bases. V trimming: 8 bases; J trimming: 4 bases; junction bases outside the gene matches: 4. CDR1 and CDR2 (germline): MGHRA, YSYEKL. The CDR3 length is 14 residues. The CDR3 loop reads CASGLAGQYNEQFF. The CDR3 bases are TGCGCCAGCGGACTAGCGGGCCAATACAATGAGCAGTTCTTC.

CDR3 coding DNA: TGTGCCAGCAGTTATAAACTAGCGGCTAACTACGAGCAGTACTTC. It specifies CASSYKLAANYEQYF. The rearrangement uses TRBV28 and TRBJ2-7; the match to TRBD2 covers 8 bases. The CDR3 runs to 15 residues. V shed 4 bases, J shed 3 bases, and the junction held 8 bases outside the gene matches. In germline, CDR1 is MDHEN, CDR2 SYDVKM.

This clone was seen a handful of times. The chain joins TRBV18 to TRBJ1-2; 9 bases match TRBD1. The V segment lost 5 bases and the J segment 2 bases; nucleotides outside the gene matches: 0. Looked up from germline, CDR1 is KGHSH and CDR2 is LQKENI. This CDR3 is built from 13 residues. The CDR3 sequence is CASSGTGNYGYTF. In DNA, the CDR3 is TGTGCCAGCTCAGGGACAGGGAACTATGGCTACACCTTC.

The chain joins TRBV10-3 to TRBJ1-6; 11 nucleotides line up with TRBD1. In germline, CDR1 is ENHRY, CDR2 SYGVKD. This CDR3 comprises 17 residues. J lost 7 bases, V lost 0 bases, and 5 bases had no gene match. The CDR3 nucleotides are TGTGCCATCAGTGAGTCTGCAGGACAGGGGGCAAATTCACCCCTCCACTTT. This gives the protein CAISESAGQGANSPLHF.

In its sample, this clone was seen a few times. The CDR3 is CASSRRVNGREQKNTEAFF. The CDR3 DNA follows: TGTGCCAGCAGCCGACGGGTGAATGGGAGGGAACAAAAGAACACTGAAGCTTTCTTT. This chain connects TRBV3-1 (or the pseudogene TRBV3-2) to TRBJ1-1; D is unclear. This CDR3 has 19 residues. The V end was cut by 4 bases, the J end by 1 base, with 25 bases between. Germline CDR1 is LGHDT and CDR2 is YNNKEL (reference sequence).

This chain connects TRBV28 to TRBJ1-4, with TRBD1 identical over 7 bases. Losses at the gene ends were 5 bases for V and 4 bases for J; bases not matched to a gene: 13. Germline V gives CDR1 MDHEN, CDR2 SYDVKM. The CDR3 is 17 residues long. The CDR3 reads CASSTPIDRAFNEKLFF. CDR3 in DNA: TGTGCCAGCAGTACCCCCATTGACAGGGCTTTTAATGAAAAACTGTTTTTT.

CDR3 sequence: CASSQSTSGGTDTQYF. CDR3 bases: TGTGCCAGCAGCCAATCGACTAGCGGGGGGACAGATACGCAGTATTTT. V gene TRBV14 combines with J gene TRBJ2-3; 13 positions match TRBD2. V was clipped by 2 bases and J by 3 bases; unmatched bases: 2. CDR3 length equals 16 residues. Germline CDR1 is SGHDN and CDR2 is FVKESK.

This chain joins TRBV7-2 and TRBJ2-7, with TRBD1 matching 7 bases. Germline CDR1 reads SGHTA; CDR2 reads FQGNSA. The CDR3 is 15 amino acids. After removal of 5 bases from V and 2 bases from J, the junction contained 9 bases not matched to a gene. CDR3 sequence reads: CASSATGTVTYEQYF. The CDR3 DNA reads as TGTGCCAGCAGCGCCACTGGGACAGTTACCTACGAGCAGTACTTC.

The chain recombines TRBV18 with TRBJ1-2; D unresolved. The germline V and J ends were trimmed by 6 bases and 6 bases, with 17 bases remaining between them. The CDR3 is made up of 14 amino acids. Per germline, CDR1 KGHSH and CDR2 LQKENI. The CDR3, as DNA: TGTGCCAGCTCCCCCAGCCGAAAGGGCGATGGCTACACCTTC. Translated, it gives CASSPSRKGDGYTF. The full variable domain, in which reference TRBV18 and TRBJ1-2 provide the parts outside the CDR3, is NAGVMQNPRHLVRRRGQEARLRCSPMKGHSHVYWYRQLPEEGLKFMVYLQKENIIDESGMPKERFSAEFPKEGPSILRIQQVVRGDSAAYFCASSPSRKGDGYTFGSGTRLTVV.

The chain combines TRBV5-8 with TRBJ2-7; 13 nucleotides line up with TRBD2. The CDR3 loop spans 18 amino acids. The V gene end was trimmed by 4 bases and the J gene end by 2 bases; junction bases not matched to a gene: 12. Germline V gene sequence: CDR1 SGHTS, CDR2 YDEGEE. The CDR3 DNA sequence: TGTGCCAGCAGCCCGGGACTAGCGGGACTATATTATACCTACGAGCAGTACTTC. Protein: CASSPGLAGLYYTYEQYF. The entire variable domain, with the rest obtained from reference TRBV5-8 and TRBJ2-7, is as follows: EAGVTQSPTHLIKTRGQQATLRCSPISGHTSVYWYQQALGLGLQFLLWYDEGEERNRGNFPPRFSGRQFPNYSSELNVNALELEDSALYLCASSPGLAGLYYTYEQYFGPGTRLTVT.

This chain joins TRBV24-1 and TRBJ2-1; 8 bases match TRBD2. Germline lookup yields CDR1 KGHDR and CDR2 SFDVKD. V was pared by 5 bases and J by 7 bases, with 3 bases of the junction left unmatched. The CDR3 spans 13 residues. The CDR3 protein is CATSGRLANEQFF. The DNA for the CDR3 is TGTGCCACCAGTGGTCGACTAGCGAATGAGCAGTTCTTC.

This chain links TRBV28 with TRBJ2-3, with TRBD2 identical over 7 bases. The CDR3 spans 15 residues. Germline loops: CDR1 MDHEN, CDR2 SYDVKM. Trimming at V came to 5 bases and at J to 1 base, leaving 6 bases not matched to a gene. The DNA of the CDR3 is TGTGCCAGCAGTCCCTTGGGGGGGGGCACAGATACGCAGTATTTT. Amino acid sequence: CASSPLGGGTDTQYF.

This chain joins TRBV5-5 and TRBJ2-1; 11 positions match TRBD2. This CDR3 is 16 amino acids long. Unmatched junction bases numbered 7, after V lost 4 bases and J lost 4 bases. The germline gives CDR1 SGHKS, CDR2 YYEKEE (reference sequence). The CDR3 loop is CASSANLAGGYNEQFF. CDR3 DNA: TGTGCCAGCAGCGCAAACCTAGCGGGGGGATACAATGAGCAGTTCTTC. Filled out from reference TRBV5-5 and TRBJ2-1, the complete variable domain reads DAGVTQSPTHLIKTRGQQVTLRCSPISGHKSVSWYQQVLGQGPQFIFQYYEKEERGRGNFPDRFSARQFPNYSSELNVNALLLGDSALYLCASSANLAGGYNEQFFGPGTRLTVL.

V gene TRBV28 combines with J gene TRBJ1-2; possible D gene TRBD1, 5 bases. CDR3 size: 13 residues. The V end lost 5 bases, the J end lost 8 bases, and 15 bases lay between the germline ends. Germline V CDR1 and CDR2: MDHEN, SYDVKM. CDR3 coding DNA: TGTGCCAGCAGTCCCGCAGGGTCGGGGGGCTACACCTTC. This translates into CASSPAGSGGYTF.